This T cell receptor (beta chain) was obtained from a study of blood T cell repertoires in COVID-19. This clone was detected once. Looked up from germline, CDR1 is MDHEN and CDR2 is SYDVKM. With 3 bases removed from V and 0 bases from J, the gap between germline ends came to 6 bases. CDR3 length equals 14 residues. Sequencing was performed with immunoSEQ multiplex PCR; in TCRdb, only in-frame clones are kept and a portion is missing. The table has about 230,000 clones, about 80% seen once; the top ten hold about 7.4%. The chain employs TRBV28 and TRBJ1-5, with D hard to call. This receptor was taken from a woman between 45 and 60 years old with acute or convalescent COVID-19. The sequencing sample was made of peripheral blood. CDR3 coding DNA: TGTGCCAGCAGTTTTCCACATAGCAATCAGCCCCAGCATTTT. Translation: CASSFPHSNQPQHF.